Listed here are 27 T cell receptor beta chains from one sample, sequenced in a study of cytomegalovirus exposure and HLA in healthy donors. This PCR relied on a set of 60 Vbeta primers and 13 Jbeta primers. Assay: immunoSEQ multiplex PCR; the TCRdb copy retains only in-frame clones and omits some. Here the sample spans 200,000 to 250,000 clones, about 80% being singletons. The sequenced material came from PBMCs. These receptors originate from a girl aged 10 to 17 in good health and CMV-seronegative.

The CDR3 loop is CASSHRASGTDTQYF. The CDR3 DNA follows: TGTGCCAGCTCACATCGAGCGTCGGGCACAGATACGCAGTATTTT. The V and J genes are TRBV18 and TRBJ2-3; D remains ambiguous. Looked up from germline, CDR1 is KGHSH and CDR2 is LQKENI. V was clipped by 4 bases and J by 1 base, with 12 bases between them. The CDR3 is made up of 15 amino acids. Complete variable domain (other parts from reference TRBV18 and TRBJ2-3): NAGVMQNPRHLVRRRGQEARLRCSPMKGHSHVYWYRQLPEEGLKFMVYLQKENIIDESGMPKERFSAEFPKEGPSILRIQQVVRGDSAAYFCASSHRASGTDTQYFGPGTRLTVL.

The genes are TRBV6-1 and TRBJ2-1; 7 nucleotides align to TRBD1. With V trimmed by 5 bases and J by 6 bases, 7 bases remained unmatched. Looked up from germline, CDR1 is MNHNS and CDR2 is SASEGT. There are 14 residues in the CDR3. This CDR3 reads CASSKTGQFNEQFF. The CDR3 DNA follows: TGTGCCAGCAGTAAGACAGGGCAGTTCAATGAGCAGTTCTTC.

V and J are TRBV2 and TRBJ2-5; D remains unclear. The J call may be mistaken, given a closer DNA end match to TRBJ2-7. The CDR3 runs 12 residues. Germline-derived CDR1 and CDR2 are SNHLY and FYNNEI. Written as DNA, the CDR3 is TGTGCCAGCAGTAGAGTCCCCTACGAGCAGTACTTC. It specifies CASSRVPYEQYF.

This chain joins TRBV7-9 and TRBJ1-1, with TRBD1 as a possible D gene (5 bases). Germline CDR1 is SEHNR and CDR2 is FQNEAQ (reference sequence). The CDR3 totals 14 residues. V was shortened by 5 bases and J by 2 bases, with 12 bases between the two germline ends. The CDR3 nucleotides read TGTGCCAGCAGCAGTCAGGGCCCTAACACTGAAGCTTTCTTT. This translates into CASSSQGPNTEAFF.

The J gene is TRBJ2-3, the V gene TRBV14, with 7 bases that match TRBD2. This CDR3 spans 18 amino acids. The ends lost 4 bases at V and 0 bases at J; junction bases unmatched: 13. Germline-derived CDR1 and CDR2 are SGHDN and FVKESK. The chain's CDR3 is CASSRGSSGRASTDTQYF. The CDR3 DNA is TGTGCCAGCAGCCGCGGGAGTAGCGGGCGGGCTAGCACAGATACGCAGTATTTT.

The V call is TRBV12-1, the J call TRBJ2-7; TRBD2, as called in the table, went unchecked against the DNA. TRBV12-1 constitutes a pseudogene. The CDR3 consists of 15 residues. CDR3: CASSFGGRASYEQYF. The CDR3, as DNA: TGTGCCAGCAGCTTTGGCGGGAGGGCCTCCTACGAGCAGTACTTC.

This clone was recorded a few times. The chain is built from TRBV6-5 and TRBJ1-1; D is undetermined. V lost 11 bases and J 3 bases, leaving 10 bases between the germline ends. The CDR3 contains 11 residues. CDR1 and CDR2 from the germline V gene are MNHEY and SVGAGI. CDR3 amino acids: CAAGWDTEAFF. The CDR3 coding sequence is TGTGCCGCGGGGTGGGACACTGAAGCTTTCTTT.

This chain connects TRBV7-9 to TRBJ1-1; D is perhaps TRBD1 (5 bases). The CDR3 consists of 17 residues. The V gene lost 2 bases and the J gene lost 4 bases, with 20 bases spanning the gap. From germline, CDR1 is SEHNR and CDR2 FQNEAQ (reference sequence). This chain's CDR3 is CASSLMGGGVSGTEAFF. As DNA, the CDR3 is TGTGCCAGCAGCTTAATGGGCGGGGGGGTTTCGGGCACTGAAGCTTTCTTT.

In regard to this clone: This CDR3 fails to terminate in the conserved phenylalanine or tryptophan, so it likely reflects a read error. The limits of the CDR3 on the DNA are not certain, so only TCRdb's listed CDR3 is given. The rearrangement links TRBV28 to TRBJ2-7; TRBD2 is the table's D call and was not checked against the DNA. Both ends counted, the CDR3 spans 10 residues. Germline CDR1 reads MDHEN; CDR2 reads SYDVKM. CDR3: CASSLGCGRA.

The chain recombines TRBV2 with TRBJ2-1, with 9 bases identical to TRBD2. This CDR3 is built from 15 residues. Germline CDR1 is SNHLY and CDR2 is FYNNEI. V gave up 6 bases and J gave up 7 bases; unmatched junction bases: 10. The CDR3 is CASRMTSGGSNEQFF. The DNA of the CDR3 is TGTGCCAGCAGGATGACTAGCGGCGGGTCTAATGAGCAGTTCTTC.

The gene calls are TRBV21-1 and TRBJ2-5; the table names TRBD2, a call not compared with the DNA. TRBV21-1 is a pseudogene segment. There are 16 residues in the CDR3. The CDR3 DNA reads TGTGCCAGCAACCCACGGCCCCCCTCTAGCCTAGAGACCCAGTACTTC. This translates into CASNPRPPSSLETQYF.

V and J are TRBV18 and TRBJ1-5; D is ambiguous. Germline loops: CDR1 KGHSH, CDR2 LQKENI. The CDR3 length is 16 residues. V was shortened by 4 bases and J by 0 bases, with 13 bases between the two germline ends. CDR3 protein: CASSLSTGNSNQPQHF. The CDR3 DNA is TGTGCCAGCTCACTTTCGACCGGGAATAGCAATCAGCCCCAGCATTTT.

The chain couples TRBV14 to TRBJ1-4, with unresolved D. Germline V gene data show CDR1 as SGHDN and CDR2 as FVKESK. V lost 4 bases and J 0 bases, leaving 9 bases between the germline ends. CDR3 length: 15 amino acids. In nucleotides, the CDR3 is TGTGCCAGCAGCCCTTACAGAACAACTAATGAAAAACTGTTTTTT. It encodes CASSPYRTTNEKLFF.

The chain has TRBV21-1 and TRBJ2-7; the table gives TRBD1 as D, unverified against the DNA. TRBV21-1 is labeled a pseudogene. This CDR3 region has 19 residues. CDR3 sequence reads: CASSKVRRDSPLTTYEQYF. CDR3 DNA: TGTGCCAGCAGCAAAGTCAGACGGGACAGCCCGTTAACTACCTACGAGCAGTACTTC.

This chain uses TRBV28 with TRBJ2-5; maybe TRBD1 (6 bases). This CDR3 spans 15 amino acids. Trimming removed 2 bases from V and 2 bases from J, with 12 bases in between. CDR1 is MDHEN, CDR2 SYDVKM, per germline. The CDR3 loop reads CASSLPGVRQETQYF. CDR3 nucleotides: TGTGCCAGCAGTTTACCAGGGGTTAGGCAAGAGACCCAGTACTTC.

The rearrangement links TRBV19 to TRBJ2-7; tentatively, D is TRBD2 (5 bases). The CDR3 is 14 residues long. V was shortened by 5 bases and J by 3 bases, with 14 bases between the two germline ends. Germline-derived CDR1 and CDR2 are LNHDA and SQIVND (reference sequence). The CDR3 loop is CASSPPGVYYEQYF. The CDR3 region has the DNA TGTGCCAGTAGTCCCCCCGGGGTCTACTACGAGCAGTACTTC. Full variable domain (missing parts from reference TRBV19 and TRBJ2-7): DGGITQSPKYLFRKEGQNVTLSCEQNLNHDAMYWYRQDPGQGLRLIYYSQIVNDFQKGDIAEGYSVSREKKESFPLTVTSAQKNPTAFYLCASSPPGVYYEQYFGPGTRLTVT.

The genes are TRBV11-2 and TRBJ1-1; D is unclear. Trimming shortened V by 1 base and J by 1 base, and 7 bases separated the two germline ends. The CDR3 spans 14 residues. CDR1 is SGHAT and CDR2 is FQNNGV in the germline V gene. In DNA form, the CDR3 reads TGTGCCAGCAGCTTAGGTTCCTCGAACACTGAAGCTTTCTTT. It translates to CASSLGSSNTEAFF.

The chain carries TRBV27 and TRBJ1-2; TRBD1 agrees at 8 bases. This CDR3 region has 16 residues. CDR1 is MNHEY and CDR2 is SMNVEV in the germline V gene (reference sequence). V dropped 0 bases and J dropped 5; count of bases not matched to a gene: 8. Here the CDR3 DNA reads TGTGCCAGCAGTTTATCTGGGACAGGTATCCCTTATGGCTACACCTTC. Amino acid sequence: CASSLSGTGIPYGYTF.

The chain combines TRBV4-1 with TRBJ2-1; 7 bases are shared with TRBD1. CDR1 and CDR2 (germline): MGHRA, YSYEKL. This CDR3 is 14 amino acids long. V was clipped by 1 base and J by 8 bases; unmatched bases: 5. The CDR3 DNA sequence: TGCGCCAGCAGCCAAGGACAGGGTTTAGATGAGCAGTTCTTC. It yields the protein CASSQGQGLDEQFF.

The chain is built from TRBV28 and TRBJ1-5; a possible D gene is TRBD1 (6 bases). V shed 6 bases and J shed 6 bases, with 15 bases lying between them. In germline, CDR1 is MDHEN, CDR2 SYDVKM. The CDR3 loop spans 14 amino acids. The DNA of the CDR3 is TGTGCCAGCAGACAGGGTATGGCTCCTCAGCCCCAGCATTTT. Residues: CASRQGMAPQPQHF. Full variable domain (rest looked up from reference TRBV28 and TRBJ1-5): DVKVTQSSRYLVKRTGEKVFLECVQDMDHENMFWYRQDPGLGLRLIYFSYDVKMKEKGDIPEGYSVSREKKERFSLILESASTNQTSMYLCASRQGMAPQPQHFGDGTRLSIL.

The chain employs TRBV7-8 and TRBJ2-1; 9 positions agree with TRBD1. The germline V gene has CDR1 SGHVS and CDR2 FQNEAQ. The V gene end was trimmed by 5 bases and the J gene end by 8 bases; junction bases not matched to a gene: 13. The CDR3 is 16 residues long. The CDR3 region has the DNA TGTGCCAGCAGCCCGCCCCAGGGGACAGGGAGGCATGAGCAGTTCTTC. It specifies CASSPPQGTGRHEQFF.

This clone was counted a few times. V usage is TRBV4-1 and J usage is TRBJ1-1; no reliable D call. Germline-derived CDR1 and CDR2 are MGHRA and YSYEKL. Trimming shortened V by 3 bases and J by 2 bases, and 16 bases separated the two germline ends. CDR3 size: 16 residues. CDR3 nucleotide sequence: TGCGCCAGCAGCCATTCGATGGGCAGACCAAACACTGAAGCTTTCTTT. As protein: CASSHSMGRPNTEAFF.

V usage is TRBV9 and J usage is TRBJ2-1; 10 bases line up with TRBD2. The trim removed 4 bases at V and 9 bases at J, leaving 10 bases unmatched. CDR3 length: 15 amino acids. Germline CDR1 SGDLS, CDR2 YYNGEE. The CDR3 spells CASSPAKRGGTEQFF. The CDR3 bases are TGTGCCAGCAGCCCAGCCAAGCGGGGGGGGACTGAGCAGTTCTTC.

The CDR3, as DNA: TGTGCCAGCAGCTTACAGGGAGGGCAAGCTTTCTTT. This encodes CASSLQGGQAFF. The rearrangement uses TRBV7-2 and TRBJ1-1; a possible D gene is TRBD1 (5 bases). Per germline, CDR1 SGHTA and CDR2 FQGNSA. V lost 2 bases, J lost 9 bases, and 10 bases lay in between. There are 12 residues in the CDR3.

This clone was observed a few times. The chain joins TRBV6-6 to TRBJ2-5; the match to TRBD1 covers 12 bases. This CDR3 has 16 residues. The germline CDR1 and CDR2 sequences are MNHNY and SVGAGI (reference sequence). Trimming took 7 bases from V and 4 from J; bases not matched to a gene: 10. This chain's CDR3 is CASNPRDRGHLETQYF. CDR3 nucleotide sequence: TGTGCCAGCAACCCTAGGGACAGGGGGCATTTAGAGACCCAGTACTTC.

This rearrangement joins TRBV30 to TRBJ1-2, with a weak D call TRBD1 (5 bases). In germline, CDR1 is GTSNPN, CDR2 SVGIG (reference sequence). Trimming removed 2 bases at V and 7 bases at J, with 14 bases between. This CDR3 spans 13 amino acids. CDR3 protein: CAWSNRYRSGYTF. The CDR3 DNA reads TGTGCCTGGAGTAACAGGTATCGTTCTGGCTACACCTTC.

The sample holds a few counts of this clone. V usage is TRBV5-4 and J usage is TRBJ2-7; TRBD1 matches at 7 bases. Germline V CDR1 and CDR2: SGHNT, YYREEE (reference sequence). This CDR3 has 15 residues. Germline trimming cut 7 bases from V and 8 bases from J; bases unmatched to any gene: 18. CDR3 nucleotides: TGTGCCAGCCGGAAAGGACAGGTTCAATCCTTCAAGCAGTACTTC. Encoded protein: CASRKGQVQSFKQYF.